The rows below give T cell receptor beta chains drawn from one sample of a study of T cell repertoires in cytomegalovirus infection. These receptors' targets are unknown. TCRdb reanalysed the reads using MiXCR and keeps one entry per CDR3 protein. The table includes roughly 700,000 distinct CDR3 sequences, around 30% detected once. The sequencing here drew on cultured PBMCs, taken from culture after CMV antigen stimulation. The receptors were sampled from a human donor in good health (CMV status not recorded). Some clones in this sample may be carry-over from other donors' samples. Both conserved end residues are part of each CDR3. A D gene is named only where the DNA matches it firmly. Some rows mark clone size as missing; the rest say once, few, many or name a class of expanded clone.

clone_size	j_call	v_call	d_call	cdr3_nt	cdr3_aa
few	TRBJ1-6	TRBV4-1	-	TGCGCCAGCAGCCAAGATACGAGCAGGAGCTCCTATAATTCACCCCTCCACTTT	CASSQDTSRSSYNSPLHF
-	TRBJ1-2	TRBV10-3	-	TGTGCCATCAGTGAGTCCCCTGGGGGCGGATATGGCTACACCTTC	CAISESPGGGYGYTF
-	TRBJ2-1	TRBV18	TRBD2	TGTGCCAGCTCACCAGTCGGGAGGGAGGGTGAGCAGTTCTTC	CASSPVGREGEQFF
-	TRBJ1-5	TRBV16	TRBD1	TGTGCCAGCACCCCAGGCGGGAGGGGGCGCGATCAGCCCCAGCATTTT	CASTPGGRGRDQPQHF
once	TRBJ1-2	TRBV6-2/TRBV6-3	TRBD1	TGTGCCAGCAGTTCGACAGGGGCGGAAATCTCTCTCTTC	CASSSTGAEISLF
few	TRBJ2-5	TRBV6-1	TRBD1	TGTGCCAGCAGTCGTGGGGACAGGGGCGGAGAGACCCAGTACTTC	CASSRGDRGGETQYF
-	TRBJ1-6	TRBV6-5	-	TGTGCCAGCACCTACGGGGTCCCCAATTCACCCCTCCACTTT	CASTYGVPNSPLHF
few	TRBJ2-1	TRBV7-8	TRBD1	TGTGCCAGCAGCCTGGGACAGCGAGCGGAGAATGAGCAGTTCTTC	CASSLGQRAENEQFF
few	TRBJ1-1	TRBV6-1	-	TGTGCCAGCAGTGAACACACGAACATGAACACTGAAGCTTTCTTT	CASSEHTNMNTEAFF
-	TRBJ1-1	TRBV20-1	TRBD1	TGCAGTGCTCAAACAGGGGGGACTGAAGCTTTCTTT	CSAQTGGTEAFF
few	TRBJ2-5	TRBV7-2	-	TGTGCCAGCAGCTTATATTTGGGGGCCTTTGAGACCCAGTACTTC	CASSLYLGAFETQYF
-	TRBJ1-5	TRBV7-9	-	TGTGCCAGCAGCTTTGATAAACAGCCCCAGCATTTT	CASSFDKQPQHF
-	TRBJ2-2	TRBV12-3/TRBV12-4	-	TGTGCCACCGACCGAGTGGAGGGACACACGAACACCGGGGAGCTGTTTTTT	CATDRVEGHTNTGELFF
few	TRBJ1-4	TRBV2	-	TGTGCCAGCAGTGAAGGCGGGGCAACCAATGAAAAACTGTTTTTT	CASSEGGATNEKLFF
few	TRBJ2-1	TRBV2	-	TGTGCCAGCAGTAAAACGAAGGGATCCAATGAGCAGTTCTTC	CASSKTKGSNEQFF
many	TRBJ1-4	TRBV7-2	-	TGTGCCAGCAGCCAGTGGGGCACAGCCTCTAATGAAAAACTGTTTTTT	CASSQWGTASNEKLFF
-	TRBJ2-5	TRBV10-3	-	TGTGCCATCAGTGCGATTCGACAGTCCCAAGAGACCCAGTACTTC	CAISAIRQSQETQYF
-	TRBJ1-2	TRBV5-4	TRBD1	TGTGCCAGCAGCTTGGATTTACAGGGGGCTAGGAATGGCTACACCTTC	CASSLDLQGARNGYTF
-	TRBJ2-1	TRBV20-1	TRBD2	TGCAGTGCAAGCGGGGGAATATCCTACAATGAGCAGTTCTTC	CSASGGISYNEQFF
-	TRBJ1-2	TRBV6-2/TRBV6-3	TRBD1	TGTGCCAGCAGCCCCCTGGACAGGCTCTATGATGGCTACACCTTC	CASSPLDRLYDGYTF
-	TRBJ1-1	TRBV6-1	-	TGTGCCAGCAGTGCGAAAGCGGGCACTGAAGCTTTCTTT	CASSAKAGTEAFF
many	TRBJ2-5	TRBV7-2	-	TGTGCCAGCAGCCATGGGGGGGGCCTGGGGGAGACCCAGTACTTC	CASSHGGGLGETQYF